This paragraph reports one TCR beta chain. Amplification used 60 Vbeta primers and 13 Jbeta primers. Measured with immunoSEQ multiplex PCR; TCRdb has only the in-frame clones, and not every one. The data show about 140,000 clones, 77% seen once. The CDR3 has 12 residues. Germline assignment: CDR1 MNHEY and CDR2 SVGAGI. Trimming took 7 bases from V and 1 from J, leaving 7 bases between them. This entry comes from a study of cytomegalovirus exposure and HLA in healthy donors. The gene calls are TRBV6-5 and TRBJ1-1; D is ambiguous. The material sequenced was PBMCs. The receptor was derived from a female donor in good health and CMV-seronegative. DNA of the CDR3: TGTGCCAGCACCGCAGGGAACACTGAAGCTTTCTTT. Translated, it gives CASTAGNTEAFF.